This T cell receptor beta chain appears in the sequencing data of a study of cytomegalovirus exposure and HLA in healthy donors. Study-wide points: Generally TCR sequences proved uncommon, though certain public TCRs appeared in numerous donors. Highly shared variants forming one cluster were likely a sequencing artifact.

This CDR3 region has 14 residues. Germline CDR1 MNHNY, CDR2 SVGAGI (reference sequence). V was clipped by 0 bases and J by 6 bases, with 12 bases between them. Regarding this clone: Its antigen is not known.

13 Jbeta primers and 60 Vbeta primers were used for the PCR. The table came from immunoSEQ multiplex PCR; TCRdb's copy has only in-frame clones and leaves some out. The table has roughly 190,000 clones, approximately 80% seen once. Samples came from healthy bone marrow donors. Sequencing input: PBMCs. The source is a man between 35 and 55 years old in good health and CMV-seropositive. The V and J genes are TRBV6-6 and TRBJ2-7; D may be TRBD2 (7 bases). CDR3 bases: TGTGCCAGCAGTTACTCCCGGGGGGCAGGCGAGCAGTACTTC. It encodes CASSYSRGAGEQYF.